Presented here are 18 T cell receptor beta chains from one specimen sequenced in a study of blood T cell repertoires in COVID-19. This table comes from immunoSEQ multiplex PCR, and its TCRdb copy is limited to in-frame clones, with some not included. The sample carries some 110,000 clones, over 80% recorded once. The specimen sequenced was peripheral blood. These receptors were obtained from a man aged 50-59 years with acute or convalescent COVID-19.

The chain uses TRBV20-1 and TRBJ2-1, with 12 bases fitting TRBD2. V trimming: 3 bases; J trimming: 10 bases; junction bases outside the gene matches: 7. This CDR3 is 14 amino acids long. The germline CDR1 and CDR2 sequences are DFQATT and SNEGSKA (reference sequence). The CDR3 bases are TGCAGTGCTAGTTCGACTAGCGGGAGCAGGGAGCAGTTCTTC. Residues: CSASSTSGSREQFF.

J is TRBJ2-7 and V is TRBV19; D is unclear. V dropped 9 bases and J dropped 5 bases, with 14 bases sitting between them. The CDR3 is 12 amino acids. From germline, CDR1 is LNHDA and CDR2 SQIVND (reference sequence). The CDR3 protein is CASVSGNHEQYF. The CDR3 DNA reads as TGTGCCAGCGTATCCGGTAACCACGAGCAGTACTTC. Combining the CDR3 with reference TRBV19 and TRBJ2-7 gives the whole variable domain DGGITQSPKYLFRKEGQNVTLSCEQNLNHDAMYWYRQDPGQGLRLIYYSQIVNDFQKGDIAEGYSVSREKKESFPLTVTSAQKNPTAFYLCASVSGNHEQYFGPGTRLTVT.

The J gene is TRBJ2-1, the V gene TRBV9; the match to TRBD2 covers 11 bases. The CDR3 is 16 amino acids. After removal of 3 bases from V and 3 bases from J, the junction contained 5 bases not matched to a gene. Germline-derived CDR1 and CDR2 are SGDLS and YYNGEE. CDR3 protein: CASSAAGLAVYNEQFF. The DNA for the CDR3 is TGTGCCAGCAGCGCAGCGGGACTAGCGGTCTACAATGAGCAGTTCTTC.

CDR3 region: CASSLIVSSYNEQFF. The CDR3 DNA follows: TGTGCCAGCAGCTTGATCGTGAGCTCCTACAATGAGCAGTTCTTC. The chain has TRBV7-8 and TRBJ2-1; no definite D call. Deletions cut 3 bases from V and 0 bases from J, with 9 bases between. Looked up from germline, CDR1 is SGHVS and CDR2 is FQNEAQ. The CDR3 is 15 amino acids.

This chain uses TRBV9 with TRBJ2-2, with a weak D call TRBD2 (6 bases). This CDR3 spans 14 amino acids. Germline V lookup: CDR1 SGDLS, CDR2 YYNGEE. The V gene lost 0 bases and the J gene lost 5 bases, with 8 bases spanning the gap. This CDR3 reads CASSVAGVTGELFF. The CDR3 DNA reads TGTGCCAGCAGCGTAGCGGGAGTAACCGGGGAGCTGTTTTTT.

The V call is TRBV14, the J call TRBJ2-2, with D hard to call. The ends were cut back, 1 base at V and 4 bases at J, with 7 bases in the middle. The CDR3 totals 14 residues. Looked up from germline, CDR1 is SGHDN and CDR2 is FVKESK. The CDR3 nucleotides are TGTGCCAGCAGCCAAGTCCCGGGCACCGGGGAGCTGTTTTTT. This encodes CASSQVPGTGELFF.

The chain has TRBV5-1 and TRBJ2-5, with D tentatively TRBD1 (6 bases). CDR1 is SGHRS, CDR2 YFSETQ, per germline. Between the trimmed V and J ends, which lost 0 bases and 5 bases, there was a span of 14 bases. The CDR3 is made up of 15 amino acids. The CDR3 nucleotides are TGCGCCAGCAGCTTGGGTGTAGGTGGGGGCGAGACCCAGTACTTC. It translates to CASSLGVGGGETQYF.

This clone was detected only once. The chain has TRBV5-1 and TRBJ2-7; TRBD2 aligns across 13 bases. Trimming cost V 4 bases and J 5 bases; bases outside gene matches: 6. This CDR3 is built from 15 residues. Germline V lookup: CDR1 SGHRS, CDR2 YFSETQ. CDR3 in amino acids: CASSKGLAGLDEQYF. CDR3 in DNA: TGCGCCAGCAGCAAGGGACTAGCGGGACTGGACGAGCAGTACTTC.

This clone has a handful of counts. DNA for the CDR3: TGTGCCACCAGTGATCAGGACTTGAACACCGGGGAGCTGTTTTTT. The encoded protein is CATSDQDLNTGELFF. This chain joins TRBV24-1 and TRBJ2-2, with D possibly being TRBD2 (5 bases). V was shortened by 3 bases and J by 1 base, with 8 bases between the two germline ends. CDR1 is KGHDR, CDR2 SFDVKD, per germline. The CDR3 is 15 amino acids.

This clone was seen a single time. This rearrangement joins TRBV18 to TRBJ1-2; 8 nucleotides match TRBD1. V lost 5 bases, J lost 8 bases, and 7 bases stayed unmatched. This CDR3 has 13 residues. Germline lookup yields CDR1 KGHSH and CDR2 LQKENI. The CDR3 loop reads CASSSSGQGGYTF. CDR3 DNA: TGTGCCAGCTCATCTTCCGGACAGGGAGGCTACACCTTC. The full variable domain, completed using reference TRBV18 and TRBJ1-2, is NAGVMQNPRHLVRRRGQEARLRCSPMKGHSHVYWYRQLPEEGLKFMVYLQKENIIDESGMPKERFSAEFPKEGPSILRIQQVVRGDSAAYFCASSSSGQGGYTFGSGTRLTVV.

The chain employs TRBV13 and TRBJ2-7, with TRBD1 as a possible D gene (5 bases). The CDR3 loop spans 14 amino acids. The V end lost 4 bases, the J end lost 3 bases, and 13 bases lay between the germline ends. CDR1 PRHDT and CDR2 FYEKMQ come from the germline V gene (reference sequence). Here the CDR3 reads CASSSQGLVYEQYF. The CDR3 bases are TGTGCCAGCAGCTCCCAGGGCCTAGTCTACGAGCAGTACTTC.

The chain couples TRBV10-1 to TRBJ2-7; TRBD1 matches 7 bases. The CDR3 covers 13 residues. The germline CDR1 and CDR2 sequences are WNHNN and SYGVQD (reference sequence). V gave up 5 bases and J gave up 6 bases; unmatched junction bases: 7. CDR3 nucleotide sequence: TGCGCCAGCAGTTACGACAGGGTAGGCGAGCAGTACTTC. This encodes CASSYDRVGEQYF.

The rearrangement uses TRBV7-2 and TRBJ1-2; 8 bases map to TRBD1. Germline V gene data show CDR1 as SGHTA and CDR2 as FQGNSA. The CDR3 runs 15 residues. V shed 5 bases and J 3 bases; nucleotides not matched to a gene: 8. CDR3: CASSPLSTGDYGYTF. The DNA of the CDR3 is TGTGCCAGCAGCCCCTTGTCGACAGGGGACTATGGCTACACCTTC.

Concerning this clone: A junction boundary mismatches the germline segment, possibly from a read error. This CDR3 reads CVSSRDRGRTGELFF. In nucleotides, the CDR3 is TGTGTCAGCAGCCGCGACAGGGGGCGAACCGGGGAGCTGTTTTTT. The gene calls are TRBV7-2 and TRBJ2-2, with 10 bases fitting TRBD1. The CDR3 is 15 residues long. Per germline, CDR1 SGHTA and CDR2 FQGNSA.

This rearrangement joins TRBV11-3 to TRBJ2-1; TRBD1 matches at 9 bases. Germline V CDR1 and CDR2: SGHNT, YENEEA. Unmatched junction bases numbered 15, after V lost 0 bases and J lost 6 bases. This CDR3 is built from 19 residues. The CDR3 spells CASSLEGRVWDRASNEQFF. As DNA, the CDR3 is TGTGCCAGCAGCTTAGAGGGTAGGGTATGGGACAGGGCATCCAATGAGCAGTTCTTC.

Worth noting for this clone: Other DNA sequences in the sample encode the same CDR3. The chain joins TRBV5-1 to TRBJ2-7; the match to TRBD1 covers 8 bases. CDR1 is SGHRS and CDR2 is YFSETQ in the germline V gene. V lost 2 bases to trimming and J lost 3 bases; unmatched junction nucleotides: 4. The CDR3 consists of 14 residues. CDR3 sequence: CASSFGQGGYEQYF. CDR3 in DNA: TGCGCCAGCAGCTTCGGACAGGGCGGCTACGAGCAGTACTTC.

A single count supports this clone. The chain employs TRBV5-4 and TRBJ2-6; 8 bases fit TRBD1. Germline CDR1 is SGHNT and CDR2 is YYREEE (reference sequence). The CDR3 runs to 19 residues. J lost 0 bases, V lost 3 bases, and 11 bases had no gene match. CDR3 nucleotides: TGTGCCAGCAGCTCGGCCCGGGACAGGCCAACCTCTGGGGCCAACGTCCTGACTTTC. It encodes CASSSARDRPTSGANVLTF.

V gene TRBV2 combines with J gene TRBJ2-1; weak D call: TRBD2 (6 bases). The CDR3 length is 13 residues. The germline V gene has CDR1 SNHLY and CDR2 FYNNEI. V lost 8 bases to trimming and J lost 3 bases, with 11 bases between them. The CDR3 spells CASRREHYNEQFF. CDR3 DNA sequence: TGTGCCAGCCGCCGGGAGCACTACAATGAGCAGTTCTTC.